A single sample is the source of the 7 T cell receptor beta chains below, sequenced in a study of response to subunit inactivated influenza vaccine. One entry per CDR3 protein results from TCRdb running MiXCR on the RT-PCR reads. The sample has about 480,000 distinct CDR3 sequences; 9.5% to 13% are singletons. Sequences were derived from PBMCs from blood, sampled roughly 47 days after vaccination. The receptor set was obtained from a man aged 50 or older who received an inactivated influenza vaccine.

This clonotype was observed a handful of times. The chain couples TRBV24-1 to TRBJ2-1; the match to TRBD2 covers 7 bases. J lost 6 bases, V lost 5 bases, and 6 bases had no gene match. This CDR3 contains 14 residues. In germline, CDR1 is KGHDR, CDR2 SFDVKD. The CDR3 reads CATSGLADFNEQFF. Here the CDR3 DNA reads TGTGCCACCAGTGGGCTAGCGGACTTCAATGAGCAGTTCTTC.

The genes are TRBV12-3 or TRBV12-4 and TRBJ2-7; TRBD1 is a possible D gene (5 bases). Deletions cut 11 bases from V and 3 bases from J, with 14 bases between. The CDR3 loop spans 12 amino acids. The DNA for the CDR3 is TGTGCCTCAGGGTGGGCAGGCTACGAGCAGTACTTC. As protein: CASGWAGYEQYF.

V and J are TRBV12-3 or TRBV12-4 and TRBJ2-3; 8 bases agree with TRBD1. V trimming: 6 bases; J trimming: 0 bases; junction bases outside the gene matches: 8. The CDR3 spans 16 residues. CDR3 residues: CASSSRTGPSTDTQYF. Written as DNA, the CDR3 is TGTGCCAGCAGCAGTAGGACAGGGCCTAGCACAGATACGCAGTATTTT.

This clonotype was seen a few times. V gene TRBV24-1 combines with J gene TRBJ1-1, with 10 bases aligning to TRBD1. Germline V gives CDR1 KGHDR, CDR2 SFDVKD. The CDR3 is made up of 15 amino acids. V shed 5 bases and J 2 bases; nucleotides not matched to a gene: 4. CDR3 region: CATSGRDRGNTEAFF. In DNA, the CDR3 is TGTGCCACCAGTGGTCGGGACAGGGGCAACACTGAAGCTTTCTTT.

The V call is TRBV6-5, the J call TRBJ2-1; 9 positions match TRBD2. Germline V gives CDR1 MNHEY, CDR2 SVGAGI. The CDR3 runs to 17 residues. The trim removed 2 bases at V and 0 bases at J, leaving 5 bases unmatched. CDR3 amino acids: CASSYASGGISYNEQFF. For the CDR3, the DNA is TGTGCCAGCAGTTACGCCAGCGGGGGGATCTCCTACAATGAGCAGTTCTTC.

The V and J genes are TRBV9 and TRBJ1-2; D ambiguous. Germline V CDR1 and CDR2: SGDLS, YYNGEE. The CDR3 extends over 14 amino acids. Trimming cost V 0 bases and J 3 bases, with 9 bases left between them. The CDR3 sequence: CASSVDQEYYGYTF. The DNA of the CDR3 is TGTGCCAGCAGCGTAGATCAGGAATACTATGGCTACACCTTC.

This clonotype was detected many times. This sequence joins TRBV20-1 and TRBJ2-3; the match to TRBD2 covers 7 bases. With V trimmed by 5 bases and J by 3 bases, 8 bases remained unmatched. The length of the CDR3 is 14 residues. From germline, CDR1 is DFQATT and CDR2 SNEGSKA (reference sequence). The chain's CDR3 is CSAPSAGVTDTQYF. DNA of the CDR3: TGCAGTGCTCCGTCGGCGGGGGTGACAGATACGCAGTATTTT.